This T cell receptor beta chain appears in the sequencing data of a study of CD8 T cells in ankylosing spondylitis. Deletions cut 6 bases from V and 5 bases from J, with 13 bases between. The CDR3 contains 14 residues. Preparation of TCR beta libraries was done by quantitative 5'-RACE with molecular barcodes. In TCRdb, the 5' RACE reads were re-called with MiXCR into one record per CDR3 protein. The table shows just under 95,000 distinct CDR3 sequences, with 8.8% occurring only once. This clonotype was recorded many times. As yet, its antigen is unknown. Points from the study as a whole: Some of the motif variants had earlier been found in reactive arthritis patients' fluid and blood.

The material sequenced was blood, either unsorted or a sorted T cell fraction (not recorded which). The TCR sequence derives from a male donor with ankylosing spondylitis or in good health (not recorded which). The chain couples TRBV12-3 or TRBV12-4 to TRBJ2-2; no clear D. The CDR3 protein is CASRLRWETGELFF. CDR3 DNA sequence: TGTGCCAGCAGGTTACGGTGGGAAACCGGGGAGCTGTTTTTT.